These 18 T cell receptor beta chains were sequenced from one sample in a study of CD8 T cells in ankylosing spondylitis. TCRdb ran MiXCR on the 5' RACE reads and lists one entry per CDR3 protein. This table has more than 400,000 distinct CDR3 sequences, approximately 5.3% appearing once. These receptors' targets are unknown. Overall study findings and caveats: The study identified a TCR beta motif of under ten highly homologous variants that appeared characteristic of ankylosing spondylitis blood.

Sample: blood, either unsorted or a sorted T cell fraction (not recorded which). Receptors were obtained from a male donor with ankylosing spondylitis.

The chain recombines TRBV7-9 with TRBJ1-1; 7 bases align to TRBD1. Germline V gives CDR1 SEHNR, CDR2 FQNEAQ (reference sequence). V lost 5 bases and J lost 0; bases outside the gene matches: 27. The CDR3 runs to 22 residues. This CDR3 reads CASSMLRRTGIPYYFMNTEAFF. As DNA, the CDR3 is TGTGCCAGCAGCATGCTACGGCGGACAGGCATTCCTTATTATTTTATGAACACTGAAGCTTTCTTT.

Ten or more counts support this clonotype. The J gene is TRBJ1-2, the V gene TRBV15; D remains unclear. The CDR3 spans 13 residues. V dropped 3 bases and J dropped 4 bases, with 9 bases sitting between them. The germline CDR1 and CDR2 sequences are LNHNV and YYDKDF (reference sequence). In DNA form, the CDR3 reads TGTGCCACCAGCAGTGGAACAGTCTATGGCTACACCTTC. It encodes CATSSGTVYGYTF.

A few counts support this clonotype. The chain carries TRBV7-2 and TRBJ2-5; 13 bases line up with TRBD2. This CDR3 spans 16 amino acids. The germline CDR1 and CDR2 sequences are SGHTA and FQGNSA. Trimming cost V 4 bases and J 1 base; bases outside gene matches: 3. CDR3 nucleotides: TGTGCCAGCAGCTCGGGACTAGCGGGAATCCAAGAGACCCAGTACTTC. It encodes CASSSGLAGIQETQYF.

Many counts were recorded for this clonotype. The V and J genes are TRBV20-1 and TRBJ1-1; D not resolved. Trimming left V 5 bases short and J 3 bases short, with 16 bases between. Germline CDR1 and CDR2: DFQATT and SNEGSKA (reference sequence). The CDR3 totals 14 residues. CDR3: CSAGKAGRDTEAFF. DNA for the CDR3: TGCAGTGCTGGAAAGGCCGGAAGGGACACTGAAGCTTTCTTT.

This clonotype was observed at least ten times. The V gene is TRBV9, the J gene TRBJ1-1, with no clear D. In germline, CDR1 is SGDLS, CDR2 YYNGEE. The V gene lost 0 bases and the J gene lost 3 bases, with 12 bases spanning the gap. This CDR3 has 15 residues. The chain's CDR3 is CASSVVTAWDTEAFF. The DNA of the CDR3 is TGTGCCAGCAGCGTAGTGACGGCCTGGGACACTGAAGCTTTCTTT.

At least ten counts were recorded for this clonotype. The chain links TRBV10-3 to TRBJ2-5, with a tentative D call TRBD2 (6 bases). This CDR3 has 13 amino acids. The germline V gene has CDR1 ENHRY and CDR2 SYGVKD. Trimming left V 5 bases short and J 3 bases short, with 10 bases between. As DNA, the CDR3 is TGTGCCATCAGTCCGCGGGACGAAGAGACCCAGTACTTC. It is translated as CAISPRDEETQYF.

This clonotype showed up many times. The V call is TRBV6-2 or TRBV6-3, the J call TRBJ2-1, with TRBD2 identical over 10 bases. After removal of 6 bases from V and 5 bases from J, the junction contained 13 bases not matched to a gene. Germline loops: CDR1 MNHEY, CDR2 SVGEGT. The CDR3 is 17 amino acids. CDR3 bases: TGTGCCAGCAGCACCCCTAAGGCTAGCGGGGGCAACAATGAGCAGTTCTTC. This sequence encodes CASSTPKASGGNNEQFF.

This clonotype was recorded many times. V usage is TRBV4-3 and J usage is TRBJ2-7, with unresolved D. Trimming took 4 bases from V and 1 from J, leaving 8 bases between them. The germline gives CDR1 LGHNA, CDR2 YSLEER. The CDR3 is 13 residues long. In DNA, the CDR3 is TGCGCCAGCAGCCGGGTGCTATCCTACGAGCAGTACTTC. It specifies CASSRVLSYEQYF.

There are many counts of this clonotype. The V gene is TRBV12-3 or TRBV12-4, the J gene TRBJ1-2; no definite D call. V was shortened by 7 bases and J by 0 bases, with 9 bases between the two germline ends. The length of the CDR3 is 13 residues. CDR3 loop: CASTPYPNYGYTF. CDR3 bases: TGTGCCAGCACCCCATACCCTAACTATGGCTACACCTTC.

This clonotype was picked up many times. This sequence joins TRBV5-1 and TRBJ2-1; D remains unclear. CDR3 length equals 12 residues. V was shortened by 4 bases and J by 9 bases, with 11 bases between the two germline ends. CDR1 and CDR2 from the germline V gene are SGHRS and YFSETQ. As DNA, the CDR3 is TGCGCCAGCAGCCCCCGGCGTGGTGAGCAGTTCTTC. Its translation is CASSPRRGEQFF.

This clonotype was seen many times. The CDR3 coding sequence is TGTGCCAGCAGCTTAGCGGCGGCAGATACGCAGTATTTT. This sequence encodes CASSLAAADTQYF. The chain couples TRBV7-9 to TRBJ2-3; D not resolved. Between the trimmed V and J ends, which lost 0 bases and 4 bases, there was a span of 5 bases. The CDR3 is 13 amino acids. Germline V gives CDR1 SEHNR, CDR2 FQNEAQ (reference sequence).

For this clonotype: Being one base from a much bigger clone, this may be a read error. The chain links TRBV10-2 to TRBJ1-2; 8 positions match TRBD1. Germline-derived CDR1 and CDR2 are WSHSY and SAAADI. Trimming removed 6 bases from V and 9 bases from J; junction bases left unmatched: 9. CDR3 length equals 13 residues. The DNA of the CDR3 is TGCGCCAGCAGAGGACGGACAGGGTCAAGCTACACCTTC. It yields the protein CASRGRTGSSYTF.

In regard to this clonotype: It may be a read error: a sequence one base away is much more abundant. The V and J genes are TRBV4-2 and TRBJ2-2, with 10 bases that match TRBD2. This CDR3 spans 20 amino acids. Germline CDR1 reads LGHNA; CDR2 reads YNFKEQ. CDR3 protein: CASSQERAGGLASNIGELFF. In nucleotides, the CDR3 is TGTGCCAGCAGCCAAGAAAGAGCGGGGGGACTAGCGTCGAACATCGGGGAGCTGTTTTTT.

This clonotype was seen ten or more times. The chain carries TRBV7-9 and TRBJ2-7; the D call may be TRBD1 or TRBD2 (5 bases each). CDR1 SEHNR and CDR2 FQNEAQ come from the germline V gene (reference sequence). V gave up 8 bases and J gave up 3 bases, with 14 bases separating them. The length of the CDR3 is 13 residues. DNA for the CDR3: TGTGCCAGCGCGTGGGGGAAGGACTACGAGCAGTACTTC. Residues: CASAWGKDYEQYF.

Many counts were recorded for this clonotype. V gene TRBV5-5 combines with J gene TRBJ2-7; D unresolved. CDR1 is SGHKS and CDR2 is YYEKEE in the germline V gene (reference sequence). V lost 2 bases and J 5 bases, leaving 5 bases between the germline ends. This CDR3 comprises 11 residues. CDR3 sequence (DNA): TGTGCCAGCAGCTTTTTCCACGAGCAGTACTTC. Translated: CASSFFHEQYF.

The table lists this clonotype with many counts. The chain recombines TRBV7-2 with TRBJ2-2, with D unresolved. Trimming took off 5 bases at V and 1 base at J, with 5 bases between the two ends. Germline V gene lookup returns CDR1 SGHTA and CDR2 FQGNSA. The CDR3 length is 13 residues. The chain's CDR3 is CASSPQNTGELFF. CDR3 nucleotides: TGTGCCAGCAGCCCGCAGAACACCGGGGAGCTGTTTTTT.

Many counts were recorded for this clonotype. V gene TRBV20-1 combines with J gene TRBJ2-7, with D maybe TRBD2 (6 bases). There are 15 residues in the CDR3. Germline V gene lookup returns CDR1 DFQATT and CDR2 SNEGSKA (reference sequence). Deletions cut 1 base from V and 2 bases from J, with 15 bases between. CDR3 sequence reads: CSARVRLANPYEQYF. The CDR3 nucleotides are TGCAGTGCTAGAGTAAGGCTAGCGAATCCCTACGAGCAGTACTTC.

The CDR3 DNA follows: TGTGCCAGCAGTTTAGCATACAGGACCGGGGAGCTGTTTTTT. Encoded protein: CASSLAYRTGELFF. The chain couples TRBV12-3 or TRBV12-4 to TRBJ2-2; possibly TRBD1 for D (5 bases). Trimming left V 0 bases short and J 5 bases short, with 7 bases between. The CDR3 is made up of 14 amino acids.